This T cell receptor beta chain stems from a study of blood T cell repertoires in COVID-19. Points on this clone: The sample carries other DNA sequences with the same CDR3.

Losses at the gene ends were 5 bases for V and 2 bases for J; bases not matched to a gene: 7. Germline V gene lookup returns CDR1 LNHDA and CDR2 SQIVND (reference sequence). There are 15 residues in the CDR3. Sequencing used immunoSEQ multiplex PCR; TCRdb keeps in-frame clones, though not all of them. The sample holds under 250,000 clones, around 88% seen once. The clonotype originates from a man older than 75 with acute or convalescent COVID-19. Sequencing was performed on peripheral blood. The chain is built from TRBV19 and TRBJ2-7, with 9 bases that match TRBD1. The DNA of the CDR3 is TGTGCCAGTAGTCCGAGGACAGGGGCGCCCTACGAGCAGTACTTC. Protein sequence: CASSPRTGAPYEQYF.